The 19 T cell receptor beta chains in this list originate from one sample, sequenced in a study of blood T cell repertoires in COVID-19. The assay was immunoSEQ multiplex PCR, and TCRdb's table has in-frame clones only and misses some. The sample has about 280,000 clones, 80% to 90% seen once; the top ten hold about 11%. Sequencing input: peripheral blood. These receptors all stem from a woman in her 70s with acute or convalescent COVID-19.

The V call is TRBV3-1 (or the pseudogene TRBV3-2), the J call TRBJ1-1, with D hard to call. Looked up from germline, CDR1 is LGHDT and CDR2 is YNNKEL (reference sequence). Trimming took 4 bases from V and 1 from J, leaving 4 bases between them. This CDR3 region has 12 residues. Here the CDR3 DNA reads TGTGCCAGCAGCCCGGGGAACACTGAAGCTTTCTTT. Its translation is CASSPGNTEAFF.

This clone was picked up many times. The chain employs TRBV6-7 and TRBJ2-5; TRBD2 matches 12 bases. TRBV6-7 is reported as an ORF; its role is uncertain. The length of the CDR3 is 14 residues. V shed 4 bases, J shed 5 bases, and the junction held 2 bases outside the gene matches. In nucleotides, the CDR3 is TGTGCCAGCAGTTTGACTAGCGGGGGTGAGACCCAGTACTTC. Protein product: CASSLTSGGETQYF.

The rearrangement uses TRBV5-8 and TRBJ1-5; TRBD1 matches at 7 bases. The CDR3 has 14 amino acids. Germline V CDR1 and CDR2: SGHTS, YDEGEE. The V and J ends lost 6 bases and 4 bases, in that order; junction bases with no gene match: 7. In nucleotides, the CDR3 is TGTGCCAGCAACGATGGACAGGTTAATCAGCCCCAGCATTTT. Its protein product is CASNDGQVNQPQHF.

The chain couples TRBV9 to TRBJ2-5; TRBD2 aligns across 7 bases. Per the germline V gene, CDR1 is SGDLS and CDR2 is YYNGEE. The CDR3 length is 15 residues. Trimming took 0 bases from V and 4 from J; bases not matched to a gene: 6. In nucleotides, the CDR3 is TGTGCCAGCAGCGTAGCTTGGGGGGGTGGAGAGACCCAGTACTTC. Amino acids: CASSVAWGGGETQYF.

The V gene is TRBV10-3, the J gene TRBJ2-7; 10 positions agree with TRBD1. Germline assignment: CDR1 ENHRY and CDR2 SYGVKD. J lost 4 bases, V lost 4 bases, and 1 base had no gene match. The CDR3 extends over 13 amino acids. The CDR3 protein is CAISGTGGYEQYF. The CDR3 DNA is TGTGCCATCAGTGGGACAGGGGGGTACGAGCAGTACTTC.

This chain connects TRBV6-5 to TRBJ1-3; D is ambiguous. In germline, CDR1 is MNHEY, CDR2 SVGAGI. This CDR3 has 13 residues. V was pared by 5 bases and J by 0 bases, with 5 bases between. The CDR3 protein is CASSLPSGNTIYF. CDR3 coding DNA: TGTGCCAGCAGTCTCCCCTCTGGAAACACCATATATTTT.

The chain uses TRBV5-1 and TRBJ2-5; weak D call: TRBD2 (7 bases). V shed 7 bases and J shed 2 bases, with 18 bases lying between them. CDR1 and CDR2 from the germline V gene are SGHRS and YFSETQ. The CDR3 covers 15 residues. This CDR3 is CASGRTGGPQETQYF. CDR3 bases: TGCGCCAGCGGAAGAACGGGGGGCCCTCAAGAGACCCAGTACTTC.

This chain's CDR3 is CATSIRTGLGTEAFF. The CDR3 nucleotides are TGTGCCACCAGCATAAGAACAGGGCTGGGGACTGAAGCTTTCTTT. V usage is TRBV15 and J usage is TRBJ1-1; D perhaps matches TRBD1 (6 bases). V was trimmed by 4 bases and J by 5 bases, leaving 17 bases between them. Germline V gene sequence: CDR1 LNHNV, CDR2 YYDKDF (reference sequence). CDR3 size: 15 residues.

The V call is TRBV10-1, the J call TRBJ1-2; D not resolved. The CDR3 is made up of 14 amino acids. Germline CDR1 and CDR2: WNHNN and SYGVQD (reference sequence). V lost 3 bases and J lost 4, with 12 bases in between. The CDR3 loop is CASSDLQAPYGYTF. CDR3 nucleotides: TGCGCCAGCAGTGACCTTCAGGCGCCCTATGGCTACACCTTC.

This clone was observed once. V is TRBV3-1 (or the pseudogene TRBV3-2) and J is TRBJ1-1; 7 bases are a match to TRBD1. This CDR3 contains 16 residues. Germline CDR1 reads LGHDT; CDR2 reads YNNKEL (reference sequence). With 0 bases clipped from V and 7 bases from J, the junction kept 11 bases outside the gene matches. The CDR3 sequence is CASSQEPTLTGSEAFF. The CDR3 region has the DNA TGTGCCAGCAGCCAAGAACCGACATTGACAGGGAGTGAAGCTTTCTTT.

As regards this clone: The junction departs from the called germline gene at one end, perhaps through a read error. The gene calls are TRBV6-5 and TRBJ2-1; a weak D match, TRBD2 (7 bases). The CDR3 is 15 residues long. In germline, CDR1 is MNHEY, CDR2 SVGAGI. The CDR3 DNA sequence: TGCGCGGGGGCAGGCCGAGTCACGAGTCACAATGAGCAGTTCTTC. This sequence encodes CAGAGRVTSHNEQFF.

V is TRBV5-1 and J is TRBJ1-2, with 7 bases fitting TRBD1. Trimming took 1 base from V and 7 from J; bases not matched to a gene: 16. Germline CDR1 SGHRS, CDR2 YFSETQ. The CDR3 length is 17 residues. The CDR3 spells CASSLRGGTALMGGYTF. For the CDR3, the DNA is TGCGCCAGCAGCTTGCGGGGGGGGACAGCCCTTATGGGTGGCTACACCTTC.

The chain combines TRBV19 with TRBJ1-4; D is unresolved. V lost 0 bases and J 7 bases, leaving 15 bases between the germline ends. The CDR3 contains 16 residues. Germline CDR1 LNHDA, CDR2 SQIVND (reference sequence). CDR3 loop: CASSIDVSRRGEKLFF. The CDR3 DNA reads TGTGCCAGTAGTATAGACGTGAGCAGGCGGGGTGAAAAACTGTTTTTT.

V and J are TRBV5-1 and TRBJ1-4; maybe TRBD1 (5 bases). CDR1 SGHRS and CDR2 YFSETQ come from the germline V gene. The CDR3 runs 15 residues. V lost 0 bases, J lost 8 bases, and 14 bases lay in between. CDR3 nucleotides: TGCGCCAGCAGCTTGGAAGGTCAGGGAAGGGAAAAACTGTTTTTT. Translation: CASSLEGQGREKLFF.

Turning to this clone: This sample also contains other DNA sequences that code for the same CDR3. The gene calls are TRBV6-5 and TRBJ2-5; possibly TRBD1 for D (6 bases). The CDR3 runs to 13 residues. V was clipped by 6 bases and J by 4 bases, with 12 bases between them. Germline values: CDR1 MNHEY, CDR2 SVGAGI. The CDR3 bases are TGTGCCAGCAGCCCCTGGGGGCTAGAGACCCAGTACTTC. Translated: CASSPWGLETQYF.

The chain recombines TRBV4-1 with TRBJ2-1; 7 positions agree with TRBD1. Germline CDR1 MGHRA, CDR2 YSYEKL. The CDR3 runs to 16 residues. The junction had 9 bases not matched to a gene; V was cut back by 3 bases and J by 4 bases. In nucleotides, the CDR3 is TGCGCCAGCAGCCAGCCGGGACAGAGACCTTACAATGAGCAGTTCTTC. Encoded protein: CASSQPGQRPYNEQFF.

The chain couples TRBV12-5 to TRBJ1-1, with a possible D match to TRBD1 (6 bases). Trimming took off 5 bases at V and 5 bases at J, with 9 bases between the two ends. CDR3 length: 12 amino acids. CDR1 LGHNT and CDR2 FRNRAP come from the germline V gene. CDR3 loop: CASGTGRTEAFF. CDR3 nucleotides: TGTGCTAGTGGTACAGGGCGGACTGAAGCTTTCTTT.

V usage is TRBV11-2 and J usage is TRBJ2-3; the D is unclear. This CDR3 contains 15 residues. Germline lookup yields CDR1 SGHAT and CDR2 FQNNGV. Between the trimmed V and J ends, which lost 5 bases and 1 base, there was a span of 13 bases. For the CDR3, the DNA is TGTGCCAGCAGCACCTATCCTAGTGGCACAGATACGCAGTATTTT. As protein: CASSTYPSGTDTQYF. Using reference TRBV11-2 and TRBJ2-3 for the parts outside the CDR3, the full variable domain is EAGVAQSPRYKIIEKRQSVAFWCNPISGHATLYWYQQILGQGPKLLIQFQNNGVVDDSQLPKDRFSAERLKGVDSTLKIQPAKLEDSAVYLCASSTYPSGTDTQYFGPGTRLTVL.

The DNA of the CDR3 is TGTGCCAGCAGTTACTCGACGGGGGGGGGCTGGCAGCCCCAGCATTTT. It translates to CASSYSTGGGWQPQHF. The chain links TRBV6-6 to TRBJ1-5; the D gene is possibly TRBD1 (6 bases). Germline V gene sequence: CDR1 MNHNY, CDR2 SVGAGI (reference sequence). The CDR3 extends over 16 amino acids. V lost 0 bases and J 7 bases, leaving 16 bases between the germline ends.